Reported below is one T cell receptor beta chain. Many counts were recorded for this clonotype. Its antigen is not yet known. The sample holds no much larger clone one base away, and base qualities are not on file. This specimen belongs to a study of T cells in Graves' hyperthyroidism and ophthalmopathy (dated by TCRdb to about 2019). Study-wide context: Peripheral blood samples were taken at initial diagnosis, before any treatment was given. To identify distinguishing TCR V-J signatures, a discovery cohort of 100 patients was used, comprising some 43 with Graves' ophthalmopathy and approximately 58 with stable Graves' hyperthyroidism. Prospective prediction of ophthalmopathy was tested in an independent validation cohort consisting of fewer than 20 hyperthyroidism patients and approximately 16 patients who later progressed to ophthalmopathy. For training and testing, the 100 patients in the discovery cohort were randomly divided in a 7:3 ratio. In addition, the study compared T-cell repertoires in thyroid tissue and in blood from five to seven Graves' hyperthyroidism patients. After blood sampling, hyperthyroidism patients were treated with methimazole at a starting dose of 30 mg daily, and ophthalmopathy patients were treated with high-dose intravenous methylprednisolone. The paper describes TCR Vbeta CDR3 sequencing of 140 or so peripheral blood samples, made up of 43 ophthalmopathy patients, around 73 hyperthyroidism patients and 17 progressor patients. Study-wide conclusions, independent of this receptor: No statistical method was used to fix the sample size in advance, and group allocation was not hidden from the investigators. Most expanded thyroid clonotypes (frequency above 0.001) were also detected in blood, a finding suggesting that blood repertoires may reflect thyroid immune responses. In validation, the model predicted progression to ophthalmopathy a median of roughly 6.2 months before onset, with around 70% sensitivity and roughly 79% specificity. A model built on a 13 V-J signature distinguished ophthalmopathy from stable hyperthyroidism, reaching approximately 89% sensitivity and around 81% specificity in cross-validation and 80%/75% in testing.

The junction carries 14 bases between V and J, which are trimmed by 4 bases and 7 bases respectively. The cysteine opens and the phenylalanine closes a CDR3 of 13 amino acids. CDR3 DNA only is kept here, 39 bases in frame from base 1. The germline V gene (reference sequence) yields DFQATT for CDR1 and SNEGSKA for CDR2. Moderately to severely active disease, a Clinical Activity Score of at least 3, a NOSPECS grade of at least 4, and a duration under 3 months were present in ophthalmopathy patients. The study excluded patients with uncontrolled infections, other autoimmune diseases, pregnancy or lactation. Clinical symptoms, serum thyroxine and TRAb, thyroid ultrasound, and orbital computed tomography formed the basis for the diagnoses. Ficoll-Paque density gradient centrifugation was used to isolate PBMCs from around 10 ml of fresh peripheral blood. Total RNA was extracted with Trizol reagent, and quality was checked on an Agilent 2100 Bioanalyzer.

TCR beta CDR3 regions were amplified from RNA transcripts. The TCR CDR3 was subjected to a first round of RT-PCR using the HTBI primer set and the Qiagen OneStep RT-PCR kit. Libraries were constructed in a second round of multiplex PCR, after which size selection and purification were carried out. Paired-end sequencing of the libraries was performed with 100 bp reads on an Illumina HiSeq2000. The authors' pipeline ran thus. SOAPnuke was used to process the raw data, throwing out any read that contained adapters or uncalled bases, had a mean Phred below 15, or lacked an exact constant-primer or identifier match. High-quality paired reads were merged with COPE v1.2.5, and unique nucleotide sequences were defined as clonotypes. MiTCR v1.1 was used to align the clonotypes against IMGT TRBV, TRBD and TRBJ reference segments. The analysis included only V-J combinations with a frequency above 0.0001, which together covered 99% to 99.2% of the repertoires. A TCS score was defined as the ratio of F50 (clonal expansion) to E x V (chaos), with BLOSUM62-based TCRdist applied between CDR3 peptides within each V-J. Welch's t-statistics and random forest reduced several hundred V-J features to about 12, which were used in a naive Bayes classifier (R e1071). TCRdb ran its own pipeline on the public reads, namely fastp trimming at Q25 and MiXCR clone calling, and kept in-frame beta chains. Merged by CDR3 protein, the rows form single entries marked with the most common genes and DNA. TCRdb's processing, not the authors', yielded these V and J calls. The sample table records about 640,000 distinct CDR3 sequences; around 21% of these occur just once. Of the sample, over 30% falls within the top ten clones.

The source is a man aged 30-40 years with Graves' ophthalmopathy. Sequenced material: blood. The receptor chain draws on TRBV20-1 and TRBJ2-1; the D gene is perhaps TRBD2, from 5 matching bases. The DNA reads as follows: TGCAGTGCTATGGAGCGGAATAGGAATGAGCAGTTCTTC. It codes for CSAMERNRNEQFF.